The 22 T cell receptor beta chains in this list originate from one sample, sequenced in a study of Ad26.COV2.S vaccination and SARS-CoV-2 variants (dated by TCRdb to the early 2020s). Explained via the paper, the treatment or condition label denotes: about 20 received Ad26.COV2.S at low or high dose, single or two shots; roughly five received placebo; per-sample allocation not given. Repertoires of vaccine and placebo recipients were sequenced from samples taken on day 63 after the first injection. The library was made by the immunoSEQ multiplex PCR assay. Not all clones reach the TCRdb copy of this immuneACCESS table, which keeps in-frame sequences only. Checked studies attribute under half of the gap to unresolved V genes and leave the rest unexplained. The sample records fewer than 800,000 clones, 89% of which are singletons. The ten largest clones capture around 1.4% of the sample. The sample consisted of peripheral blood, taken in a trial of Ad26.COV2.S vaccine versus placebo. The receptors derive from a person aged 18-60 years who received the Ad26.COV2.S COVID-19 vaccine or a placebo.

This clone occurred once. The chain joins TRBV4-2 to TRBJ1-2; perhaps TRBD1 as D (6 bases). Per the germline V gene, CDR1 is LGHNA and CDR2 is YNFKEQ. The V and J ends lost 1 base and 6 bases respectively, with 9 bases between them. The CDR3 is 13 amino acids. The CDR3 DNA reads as TGTGCCAGCAGCCAAGCGGGGGGCGATGGCTACACCTTC. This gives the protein CASSQAGGDGYTF.

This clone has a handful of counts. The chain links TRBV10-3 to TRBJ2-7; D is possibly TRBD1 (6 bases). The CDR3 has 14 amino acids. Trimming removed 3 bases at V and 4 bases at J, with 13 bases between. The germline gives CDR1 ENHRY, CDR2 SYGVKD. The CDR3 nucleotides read TGTGCCATCAGTGAAAGGGGGTTAGGTTACGAGCAGTACTTC. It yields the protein CAISERGLGYEQYF.

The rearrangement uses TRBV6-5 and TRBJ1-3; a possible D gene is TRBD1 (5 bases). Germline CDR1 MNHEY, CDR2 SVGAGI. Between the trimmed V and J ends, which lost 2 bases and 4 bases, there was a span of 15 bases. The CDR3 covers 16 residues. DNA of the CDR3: TGTGCCAGCAGTTACGTGATACCGGGGGTAGGAAACACCATATATTTT. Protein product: CASSYVIPGVGNTIYF.

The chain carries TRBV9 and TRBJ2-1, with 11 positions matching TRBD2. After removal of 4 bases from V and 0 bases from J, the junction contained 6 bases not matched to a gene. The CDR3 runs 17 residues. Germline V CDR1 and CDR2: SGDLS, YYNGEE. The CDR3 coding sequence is TGTGCCAGCAGCCCGCGACTAGCGGGGAGCTCCTACAATGAGCAGTTCTTC. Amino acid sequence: CASSPRLAGSSYNEQFF.

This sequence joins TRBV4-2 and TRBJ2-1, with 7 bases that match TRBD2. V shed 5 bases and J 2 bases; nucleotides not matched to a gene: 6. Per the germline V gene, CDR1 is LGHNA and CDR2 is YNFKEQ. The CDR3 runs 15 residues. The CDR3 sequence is CASSVRLATYNEQFF. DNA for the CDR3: TGTGCCAGCAGCGTCAGACTAGCCACCTACAATGAGCAGTTCTTC.

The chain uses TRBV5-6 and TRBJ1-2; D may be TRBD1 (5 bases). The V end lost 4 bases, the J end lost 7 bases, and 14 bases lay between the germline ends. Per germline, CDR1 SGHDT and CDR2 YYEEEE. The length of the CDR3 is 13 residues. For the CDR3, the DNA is TGTGCCAGCAGCCCAGGTCAGGGAGTTGGCTACACCTTC. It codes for CASSPGQGVGYTF.

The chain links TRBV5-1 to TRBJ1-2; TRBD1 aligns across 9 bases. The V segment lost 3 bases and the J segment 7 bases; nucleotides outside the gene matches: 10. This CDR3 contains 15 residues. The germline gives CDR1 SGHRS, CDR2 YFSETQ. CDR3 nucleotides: TGCGCCAGCAGCTGGCGTGGAGGACAGGGGCCTGGCTACACCTTC. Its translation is CASSWRGGQGPGYTF.

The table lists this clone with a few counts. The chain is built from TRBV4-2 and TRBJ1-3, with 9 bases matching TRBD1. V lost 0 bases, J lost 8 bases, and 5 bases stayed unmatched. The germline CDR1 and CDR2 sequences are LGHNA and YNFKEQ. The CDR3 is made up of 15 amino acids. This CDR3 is CASSQDRTGEHTIYF. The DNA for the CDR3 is TGTGCCAGCAGCCAAGATAGGACAGGGGAGCACACCATATATTTT.

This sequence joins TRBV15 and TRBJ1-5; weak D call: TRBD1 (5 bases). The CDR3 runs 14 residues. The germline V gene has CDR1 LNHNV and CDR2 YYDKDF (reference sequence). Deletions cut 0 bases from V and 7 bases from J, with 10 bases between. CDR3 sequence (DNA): TGTGCCACCAGCAGAGAGGGGGTTCGACAGCCCCAGCATTTT. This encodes CATSREGVRQPQHF.

Written as DNA, the CDR3 is TGTGCCAGTAGTCAAGAGGGGAGACAGGGGGAGCAAGAGACCCAGTACTTC. Amino acids: CASSQEGRQGEQETQYF. This chain uses TRBV19 with TRBJ2-5; 9 nucleotides align to TRBD1. The CDR3 extends over 17 amino acids. Germline CDR1 LNHDA, CDR2 SQIVND (reference sequence). V was clipped by 5 bases and J by 2 bases; unmatched bases: 12.

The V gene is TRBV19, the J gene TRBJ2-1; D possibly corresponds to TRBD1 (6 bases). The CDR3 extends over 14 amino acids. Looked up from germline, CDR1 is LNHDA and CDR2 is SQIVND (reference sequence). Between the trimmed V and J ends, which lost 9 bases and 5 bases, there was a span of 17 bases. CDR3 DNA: TGTGCCAGCAGCCCATCCAGGGGCGACAATGAGCAGTTCTTC. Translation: CASSPSRGDNEQFF.

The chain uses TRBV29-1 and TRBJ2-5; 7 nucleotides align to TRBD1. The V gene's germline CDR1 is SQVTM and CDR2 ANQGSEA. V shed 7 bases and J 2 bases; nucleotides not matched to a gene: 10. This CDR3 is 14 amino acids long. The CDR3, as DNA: TGCAGCGCTAGGGACAGACTTAGGCAAGAGACCCAGTACTTC. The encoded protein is CSARDRLRQETQYF.

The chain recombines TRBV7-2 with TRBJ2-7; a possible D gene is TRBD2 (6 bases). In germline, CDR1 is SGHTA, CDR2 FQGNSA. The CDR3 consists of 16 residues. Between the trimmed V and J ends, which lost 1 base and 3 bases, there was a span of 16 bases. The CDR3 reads CASSLVSGGAYYEQYF. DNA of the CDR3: TGTGCCAGCAGCTTAGTGTCGGGCGGGGCTTACTACGAGCAGTACTTC. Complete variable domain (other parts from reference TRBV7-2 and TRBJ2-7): GAGVSQSPSNKVTEKGKDVELRCDPISGHTALYWYRQSLGQGLEFLIYFQGNSAPDKSGLPSDRFSAERTGGSVSTLTIQRTQQEDSAVYLCASSLVSGGAYYEQYFGPGTRLTVT.

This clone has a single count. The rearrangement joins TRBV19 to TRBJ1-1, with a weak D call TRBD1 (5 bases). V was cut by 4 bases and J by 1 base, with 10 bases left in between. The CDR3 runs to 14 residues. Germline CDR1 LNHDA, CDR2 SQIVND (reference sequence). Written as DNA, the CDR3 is TGTGCCAGTAGTACAGGGAATCAGAACACTGAAGCTTTCTTT. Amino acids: CASSTGNQNTEAFF.

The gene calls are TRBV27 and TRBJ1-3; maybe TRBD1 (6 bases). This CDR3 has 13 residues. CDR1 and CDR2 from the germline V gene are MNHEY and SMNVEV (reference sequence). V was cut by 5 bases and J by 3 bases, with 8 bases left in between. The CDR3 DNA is TGTGCCAGCAGTACAGGGTTTGGAAACACCATATATTTT. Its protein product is CASSTGFGNTIYF.

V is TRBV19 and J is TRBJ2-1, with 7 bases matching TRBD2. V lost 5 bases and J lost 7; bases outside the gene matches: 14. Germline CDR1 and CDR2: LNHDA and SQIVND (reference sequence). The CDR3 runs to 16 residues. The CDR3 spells CASSPPGGGYGNEQFF. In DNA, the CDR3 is TGTGCCAGTAGTCCCCCCGGCGGGGGATACGGGAATGAGCAGTTCTTC. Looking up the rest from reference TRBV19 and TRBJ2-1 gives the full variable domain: DGGITQSPKYLFRKEGQNVTLSCEQNLNHDAMYWYRQDPGQGLRLIYYSQIVNDFQKGDIAEGYSVSREKKESFPLTVTSAQKNPTAFYLCASSPPGGGYGNEQFFGPGTRLTVL.

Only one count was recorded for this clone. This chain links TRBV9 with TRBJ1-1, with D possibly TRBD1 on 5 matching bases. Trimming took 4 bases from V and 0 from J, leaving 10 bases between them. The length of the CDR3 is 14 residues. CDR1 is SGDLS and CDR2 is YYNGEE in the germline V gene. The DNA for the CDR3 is TGTGCCAGCAGCTCGGGACGGATGAACACTGAAGCTTTCTTT. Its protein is CASSSGRMNTEAFF.

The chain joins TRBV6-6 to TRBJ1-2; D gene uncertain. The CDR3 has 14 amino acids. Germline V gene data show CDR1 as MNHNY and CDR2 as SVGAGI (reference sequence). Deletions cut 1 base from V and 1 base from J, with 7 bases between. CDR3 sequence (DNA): TGTGCCAGCAGTTACTTAGAACTTAACTATGGCTACACCTTC. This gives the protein CASSYLELNYGYTF.

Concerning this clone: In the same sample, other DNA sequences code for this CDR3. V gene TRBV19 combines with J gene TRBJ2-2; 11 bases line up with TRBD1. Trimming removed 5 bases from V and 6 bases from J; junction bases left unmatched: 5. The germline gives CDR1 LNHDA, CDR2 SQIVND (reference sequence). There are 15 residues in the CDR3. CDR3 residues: CASSGGTGGSGELFF. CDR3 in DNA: TGTGCCAGTAGTGGAGGGACAGGGGGGTCCGGGGAGCTGTTTTTT. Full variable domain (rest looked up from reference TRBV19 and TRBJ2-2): DGGITQSPKYLFRKEGQNVTLSCEQNLNHDAMYWYRQDPGQGLRLIYYSQIVNDFQKGDIAEGYSVSREKKESFPLTVTSAQKNPTAFYLCASSGGTGGSGELFFGEGSRLTVL.

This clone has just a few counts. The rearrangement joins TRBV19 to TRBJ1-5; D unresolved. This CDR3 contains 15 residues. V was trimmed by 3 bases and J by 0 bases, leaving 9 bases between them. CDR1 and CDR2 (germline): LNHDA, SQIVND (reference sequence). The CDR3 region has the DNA TGTGCCAGTAGTATTTTACAGAGTAGCAATCAGCCCCAGCATTTT. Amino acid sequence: CASSILQSSNQPQHF. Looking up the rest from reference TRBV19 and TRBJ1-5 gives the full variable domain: DGGITQSPKYLFRKEGQNVTLSCEQNLNHDAMYWYRQDPGQGLRLIYYSQIVNDFQKGDIAEGYSVSREKKESFPLTVTSAQKNPTAFYLCASSILQSSNQPQHFGDGTRLSIL.

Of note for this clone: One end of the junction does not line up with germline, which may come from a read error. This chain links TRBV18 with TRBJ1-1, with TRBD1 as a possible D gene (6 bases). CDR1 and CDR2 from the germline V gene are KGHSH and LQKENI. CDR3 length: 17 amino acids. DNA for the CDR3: TGTGCCAGCTCTCCACCGACAGGATCTGGAGGAAACACTGAAGCTTTCTTT. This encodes CASSPPTGSGGNTEAFF.

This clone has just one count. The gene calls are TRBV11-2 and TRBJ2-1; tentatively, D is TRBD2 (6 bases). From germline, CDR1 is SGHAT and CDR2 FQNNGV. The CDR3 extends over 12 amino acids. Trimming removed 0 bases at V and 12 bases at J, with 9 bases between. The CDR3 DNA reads TGTGCCAGCAGCTTAGATAGGCGGGGGCAGTTCTTC. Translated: CASSLDRRGQFF.